The entry below describes one TCR beta chain. Its antigen remains unknown. The CDR3 sequence is 16 residues long. V shed 5 bases and J 1 base; nucleotides not matched to a gene: 9. With a J-beta primer mix and a sample-barcoded 5' primer, a second PCR ran about 7 to 12 cycles. TCRdb analysed the 5' RACE reads with MiXCR anew, one entry per CDR3 protein. The sample consists of some 1.5 million distinct CDR3 sequences, roughly 27% of them appearing once. This sample was included in a study of blood T cells in healthy people across ages. Study-level points and caveats: Naive CD4+ cell counts and diversity both ran higher in long-lived than in aged donors.

The gene calls are TRBV12-3 or TRBV12-4 and TRBJ2-7, with TRBD1 matching 9 bases. Input material: blood. The origin of this receptor is a woman aged 25 to 39 in good health. In DNA, the CDR3 is TGTGCCAGCAGTCGTCCAAGGGACAGGGATTCCTACGAGCAGTACTTC. Translated, it gives CASSRPRDRDSYEQYF.